This TCR beta chain was found in a study of T cells after yellow fever vaccination. The CDR3 contains 12 residues. Germline assignment: CDR1 SGHDN and CDR2 FVKESK. Trimming cost V 8 bases and J 10 bases, with 12 bases left between them. TCRdb re-called the 5' RACE reads with MiXCR, one entry per CDR3 protein. Among under 600,000 distinct CDR3 sequences listed, 21% were seen once. The sequencing used PBMCs, collected 20 to 25 days after the first yellow fever vaccination. The clonotype was recovered from a man aged 18 to 30 who received the YFV17D yellow fever vaccine. This chain connects TRBV14 to TRBJ1-6, with TRBD1 as a possible D gene (5 bases). The CDR3 region has the DNA TGTGCCAGCGGGGGTAGGGCCTCACCCCTCCACTTT. Protein product: CASGGRASPLHF.